The clone carrying this T cell receptor beta chain turned up a few times. This record belongs to a study of blood T cell repertoires in COVID-19. Study-wide context: Spain, Italy and the United States supplied samples that represented acute and convalescent COVID-19. The analysed material was cDNA or gDNA that came from T cells, B-cell-depleted T cells, or PBMCs.

In the original analysis: Nucleated cell counts were estimated from reference gene primer amplification. Profiled with immunoSEQ multiplex PCR; TCRdb holds only in-frame clones, not every one. The DNA gave D and trimming, while V, J and clone size come from that table. This sample yields roughly 200,000 clones, of which roughly 84% are seen a single time; 15% to 20% belongs to the top ten. Seattle patients were enrolled while actively infected and followed longitudinally. Sequencing was performed on peripheral blood. This TCR was recovered from a man in his fifties or sixties with COVID-19, enrolled during active disease.

The CDR3 region is CAISGLAGGPDTQYF. CDR3 sequence (DNA): TGTGCCATCAGTGGACTAGCGGGGGGGCCAGATACGCAGTATTTT. V gene TRBV10-3 combines with J gene TRBJ2-3; 14 positions agree with TRBD2. The CDR3 totals 15 residues. Per germline, CDR1 ENHRY and CDR2 SYGVKD. Losses at the gene ends were 4 bases for V and 4 bases for J; bases not matched to a gene: 1.